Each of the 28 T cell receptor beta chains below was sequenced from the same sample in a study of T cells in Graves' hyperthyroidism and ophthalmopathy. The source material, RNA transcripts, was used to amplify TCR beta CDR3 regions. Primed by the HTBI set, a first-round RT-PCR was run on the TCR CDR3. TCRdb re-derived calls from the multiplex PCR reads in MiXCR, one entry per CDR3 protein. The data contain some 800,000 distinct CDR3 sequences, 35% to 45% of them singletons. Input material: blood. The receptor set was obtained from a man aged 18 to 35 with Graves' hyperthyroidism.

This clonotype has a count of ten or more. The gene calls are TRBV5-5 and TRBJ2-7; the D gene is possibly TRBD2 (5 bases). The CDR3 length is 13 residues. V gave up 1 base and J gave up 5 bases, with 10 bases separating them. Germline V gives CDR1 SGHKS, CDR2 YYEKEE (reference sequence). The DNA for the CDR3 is TGTGCCAGCAGCTTGCACGGGGTCGACGAGCAGTACTTC. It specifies CASSLHGVDEQYF. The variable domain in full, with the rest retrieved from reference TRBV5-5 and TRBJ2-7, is DAGVTQSPTHLIKTRGQQVTLRCSPISGHKSVSWYQQVLGQGPQFIFQYYEKEERGRGNFPDRFSARQFPNYSSELNVNALLLGDSALYLCASSLHGVDEQYFGPGTRLTVT.

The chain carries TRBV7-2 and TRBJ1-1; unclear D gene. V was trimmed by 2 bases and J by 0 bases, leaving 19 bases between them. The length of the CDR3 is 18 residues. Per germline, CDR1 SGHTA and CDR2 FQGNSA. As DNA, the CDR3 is TGTGCCAGCAGCTTATATCTGACGGGCACGGGATTGAACACTGAAGCTTTCTTT. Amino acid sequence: CASSLYLTGTGLNTEAFF. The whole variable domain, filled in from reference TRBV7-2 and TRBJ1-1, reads GAGVSQSPSNKVTEKGKDVELRCDPISGHTALYWYRQSLGQGLEFLIYFQGNSAPDKSGLPSDRFSAERTGGSVSTLTIQRTQQEDSAVYLCASSLYLTGTGLNTEAFFGQGTRLTVV.

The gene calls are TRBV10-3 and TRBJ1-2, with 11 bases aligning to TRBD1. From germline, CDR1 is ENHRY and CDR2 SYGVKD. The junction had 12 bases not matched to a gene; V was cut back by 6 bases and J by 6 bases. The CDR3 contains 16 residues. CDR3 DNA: TGTGCCATCAGACCGGACAGCGGGACAGGGGGGAATGGCTACACCTTC. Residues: CAIRPDSGTGGNGYTF.

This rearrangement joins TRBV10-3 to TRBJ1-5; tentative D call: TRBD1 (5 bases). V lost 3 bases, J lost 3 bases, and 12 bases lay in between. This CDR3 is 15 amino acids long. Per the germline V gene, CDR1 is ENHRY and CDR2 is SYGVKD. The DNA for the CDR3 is TGTGCCATCAGTGATCGCAGGGTTGTCAATCAGCCCCAGCATTTT. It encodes CAISDRRVVNQPQHF.

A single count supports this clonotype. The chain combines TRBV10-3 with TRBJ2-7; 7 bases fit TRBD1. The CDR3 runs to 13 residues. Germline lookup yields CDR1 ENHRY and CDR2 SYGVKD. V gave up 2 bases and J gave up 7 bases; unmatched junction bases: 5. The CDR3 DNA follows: TGTGCCATCAGTGAGGAGGGGGCTGGAGAGCAGTACTTC. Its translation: CAISEEGAGEQYF.

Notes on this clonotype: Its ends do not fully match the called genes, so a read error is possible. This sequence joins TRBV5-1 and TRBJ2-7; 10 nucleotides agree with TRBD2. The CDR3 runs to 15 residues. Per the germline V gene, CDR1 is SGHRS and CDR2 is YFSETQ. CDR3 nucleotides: TGCGTCAGCAGGCGAGTCCTAGCGGGAGAAAACGAGCAGTACTTC. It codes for CVSRRVLAGENEQYF.

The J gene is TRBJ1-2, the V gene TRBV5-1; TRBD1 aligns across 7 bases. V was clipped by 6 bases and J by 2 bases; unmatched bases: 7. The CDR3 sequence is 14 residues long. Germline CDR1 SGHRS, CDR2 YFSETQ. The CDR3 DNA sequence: TGCGCCAGCACCCTGACAGGGACCAACTATGGCTACACCTTC. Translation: CASTLTGTNYGYTF.

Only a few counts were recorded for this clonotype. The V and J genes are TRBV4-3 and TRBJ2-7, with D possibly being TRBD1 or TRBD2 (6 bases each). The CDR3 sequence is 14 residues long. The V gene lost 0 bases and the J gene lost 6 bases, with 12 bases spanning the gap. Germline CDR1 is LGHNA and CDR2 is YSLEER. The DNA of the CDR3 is TGCGCCAGCAGCCAAGATCGGGGGCCTCTCGAGCAGTACTTC. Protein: CASSQDRGPLEQYF.

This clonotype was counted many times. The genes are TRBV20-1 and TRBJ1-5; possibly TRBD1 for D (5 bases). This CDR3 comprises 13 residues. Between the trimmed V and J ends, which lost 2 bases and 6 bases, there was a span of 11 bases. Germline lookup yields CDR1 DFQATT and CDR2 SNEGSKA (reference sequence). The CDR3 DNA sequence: TGCAGTGCTAGACAGGGATTGGGTCAGCCCCAGCATTTT. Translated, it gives CSARQGLGQPQHF.

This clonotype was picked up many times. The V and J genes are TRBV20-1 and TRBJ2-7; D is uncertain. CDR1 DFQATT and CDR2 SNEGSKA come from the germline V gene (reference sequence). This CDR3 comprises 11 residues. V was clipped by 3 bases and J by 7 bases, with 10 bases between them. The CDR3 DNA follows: TGCAGTGCTAGCTGGATGGGGGAGCAGTACTTC. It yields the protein CSASWMGEQYF.

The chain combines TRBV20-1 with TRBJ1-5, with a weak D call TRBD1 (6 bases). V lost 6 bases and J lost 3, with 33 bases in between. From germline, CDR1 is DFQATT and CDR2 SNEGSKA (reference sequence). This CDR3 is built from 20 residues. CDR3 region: CSATLCQGIGVTADNQPQHF. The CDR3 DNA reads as TGCAGTGCCACTCTCTGCCAGGGGATTGGGGTTACCGCGGACAATCAGCCCCAGCATTTT.

CDR3 nucleotides: TGTGCCAGCAGCCAAGATTACAGCGGGGAAGAGACCCAGTACTTC. As protein: CASSQDYSGEETQYF. This chain joins TRBV14 and TRBJ2-5; 7 nucleotides line up with TRBD2. This CDR3 contains 15 residues. Germline lookup yields CDR1 SGHDN and CDR2 FVKESK. V shed 0 bases and J 3 bases; nucleotides not matched to a gene: 4. Full variable domain (remainder filled in from reference TRBV14 and TRBJ2-5): EAGVTQFPSHSVIEKGQTVTLRCDPISGHDNLYWYRRVMGKEIKFLLHFVKESKQDESGMPNNRFLAERTGGTYSTLKVQPAELEDSGVYFCASSQDYSGEETQYFGPGTRLLVL.

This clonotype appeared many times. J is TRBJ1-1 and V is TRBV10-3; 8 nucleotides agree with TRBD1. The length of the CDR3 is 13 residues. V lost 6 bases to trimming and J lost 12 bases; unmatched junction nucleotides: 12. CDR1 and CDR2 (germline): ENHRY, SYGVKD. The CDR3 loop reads CAIREGTGTIPFF. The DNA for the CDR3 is TGTGCCATCAGGGAGGGGACAGGAACAATCCCTTTCTTT.

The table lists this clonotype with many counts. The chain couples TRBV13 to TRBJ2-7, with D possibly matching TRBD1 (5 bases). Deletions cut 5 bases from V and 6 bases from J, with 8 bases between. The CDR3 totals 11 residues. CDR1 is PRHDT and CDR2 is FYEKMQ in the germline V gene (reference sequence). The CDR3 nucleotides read TGTGCCAGCAGCCGAAGGGGCGAGCAGTACTTC. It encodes CASSRRGEQYF. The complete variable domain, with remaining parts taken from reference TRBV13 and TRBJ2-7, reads AAGVIQSPRHLIKEKRETATLKCYPIPRHDTVYWYQQGPGQDPQFLISFYEKMQSDKGSIPDRFSAQQFSDYHSELNMSSLELGDSALYFCASSRRGEQYFGPGTRLTVT.

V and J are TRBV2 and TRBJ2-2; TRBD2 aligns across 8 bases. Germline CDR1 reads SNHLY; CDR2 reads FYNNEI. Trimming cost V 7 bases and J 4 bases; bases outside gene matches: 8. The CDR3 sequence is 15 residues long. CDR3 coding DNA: TGTGCCAGCATCCCGGGGGGGCCGTTCACCGGGGAGCTGTTTTTT. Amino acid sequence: CASIPGGPFTGELFF.

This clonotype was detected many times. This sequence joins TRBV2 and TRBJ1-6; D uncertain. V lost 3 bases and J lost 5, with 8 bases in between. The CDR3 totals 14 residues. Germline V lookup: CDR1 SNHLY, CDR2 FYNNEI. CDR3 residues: CASSEKRNNSPLHF. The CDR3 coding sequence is TGTGCCAGCAGTGAGAAACGGAATAATTCACCCCTCCACTTT. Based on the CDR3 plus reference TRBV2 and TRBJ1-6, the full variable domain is EPEVTQTPSHQVTQMGQEVILRCVPISNHLYFYWYRQILGQKVEFLVSFYNNEISEKSEIFDDQFSVERPDGSNFTLKIRSTKLEDSAMYFCASSEKRNNSPLHFGNGTRLTVT.

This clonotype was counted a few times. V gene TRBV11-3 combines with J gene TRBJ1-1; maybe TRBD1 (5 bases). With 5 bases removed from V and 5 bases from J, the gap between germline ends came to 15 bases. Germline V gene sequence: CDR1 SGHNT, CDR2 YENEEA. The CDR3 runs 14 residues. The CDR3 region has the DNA TGTGCCAGCAGCATAGGGACCGTCGGGACTGAAGCTTTCTTT. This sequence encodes CASSIGTVGTEAFF.

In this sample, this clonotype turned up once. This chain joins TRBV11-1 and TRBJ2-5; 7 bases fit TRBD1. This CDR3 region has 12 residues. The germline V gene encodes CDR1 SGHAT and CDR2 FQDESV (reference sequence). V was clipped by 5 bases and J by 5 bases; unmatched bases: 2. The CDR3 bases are TGTGCCAGCAGCATGGACAGGGAGACCCAGTACTTC. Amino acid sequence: CASSMDRETQYF.

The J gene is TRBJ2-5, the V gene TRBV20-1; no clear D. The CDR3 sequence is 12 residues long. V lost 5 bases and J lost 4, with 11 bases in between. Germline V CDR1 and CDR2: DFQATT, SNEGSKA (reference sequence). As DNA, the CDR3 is TGCAGTGCTTCTCCATTATTAGAGACCCAGTACTTC. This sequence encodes CSASPLLETQYF.

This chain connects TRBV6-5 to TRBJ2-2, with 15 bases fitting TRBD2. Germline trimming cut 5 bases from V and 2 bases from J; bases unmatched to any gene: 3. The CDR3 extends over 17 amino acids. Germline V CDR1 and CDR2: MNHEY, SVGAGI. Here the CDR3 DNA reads TGTGCCAGCAGTGGGACTAGCGGGAGGACCAACACCGGGGAGCTGTTTTTT. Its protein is CASSGTSGRTNTGELFF.

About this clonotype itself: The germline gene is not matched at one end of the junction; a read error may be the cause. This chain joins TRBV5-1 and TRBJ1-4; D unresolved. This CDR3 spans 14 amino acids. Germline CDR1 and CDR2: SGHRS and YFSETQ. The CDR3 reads CASSPGDSGEKLFF. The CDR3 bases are TGTGCCAGCAGCCCCGGGGATTCGGGTGAAAAACTGTTTTTT. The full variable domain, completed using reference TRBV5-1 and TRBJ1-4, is KAGVTQTPRYLIKTRGQQVTLSCSPISGHRSVSWYQQTPGQGLQFLFEYFSETQRNKGNFPGRFSGRQFSNSRSEMNVSTLELGDSALYLCASSPGDSGEKLFFGSGTQLSVL.

The DNA for the CDR3 is TGTGCCATACCTCCGGGACGGTACGAGCAGTACTTC. Residues: CAIPPGRYEQYF. The gene calls are TRBV10-3 and TRBJ2-7, with D tentatively TRBD1 or TRBD2 (5 bases each). V was shortened by 9 bases and J by 4 bases, with 13 bases between the two germline ends. The CDR3 covers 12 residues. Germline V CDR1 and CDR2: ENHRY, SYGVKD.

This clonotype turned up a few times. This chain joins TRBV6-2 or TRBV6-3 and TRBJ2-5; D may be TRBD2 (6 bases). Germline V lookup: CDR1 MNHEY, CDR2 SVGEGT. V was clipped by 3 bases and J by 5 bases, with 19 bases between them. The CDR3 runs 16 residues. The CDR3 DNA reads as TGTGCCAGCAGTTATCATCGGGGGAATAGTAAGGAGACCCAGTACTTC. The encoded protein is CASSYHRGNSKETQYF.

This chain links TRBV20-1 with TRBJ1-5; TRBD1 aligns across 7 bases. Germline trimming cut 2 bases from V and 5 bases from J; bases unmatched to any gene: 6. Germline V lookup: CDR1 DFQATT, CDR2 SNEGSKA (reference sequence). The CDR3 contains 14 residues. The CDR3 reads CSARQGGGYQPQHF. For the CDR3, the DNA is TGCAGTGCTAGACAGGGGGGGGGGTATCAGCCCCAGCATTTT.

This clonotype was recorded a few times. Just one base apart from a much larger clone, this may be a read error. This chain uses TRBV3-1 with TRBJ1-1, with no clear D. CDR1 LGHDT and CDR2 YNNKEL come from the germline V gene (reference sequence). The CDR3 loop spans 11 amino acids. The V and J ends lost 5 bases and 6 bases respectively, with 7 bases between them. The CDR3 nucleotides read TGTGCCAGCAGCGAGCAGGCTGAAGCTTTCTTT. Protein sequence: CASSEQAEAFF.

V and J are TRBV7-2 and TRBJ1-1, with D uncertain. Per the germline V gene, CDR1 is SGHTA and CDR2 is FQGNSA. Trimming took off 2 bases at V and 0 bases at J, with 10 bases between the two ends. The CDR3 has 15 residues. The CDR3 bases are TGTGCCAGCAGCTTAATCGGCTCCATGAACACTGAAGCTTTCTTT. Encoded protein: CASSLIGSMNTEAFF.

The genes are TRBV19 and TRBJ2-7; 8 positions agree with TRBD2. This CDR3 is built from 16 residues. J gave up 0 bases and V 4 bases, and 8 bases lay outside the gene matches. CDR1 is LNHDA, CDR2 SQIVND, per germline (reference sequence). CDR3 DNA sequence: TGTGCCAGTAGTAGAACAGCGGGAGACCTCTCCTACGAGCAGTACTTC. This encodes CASSRTAGDLSYEQYF.

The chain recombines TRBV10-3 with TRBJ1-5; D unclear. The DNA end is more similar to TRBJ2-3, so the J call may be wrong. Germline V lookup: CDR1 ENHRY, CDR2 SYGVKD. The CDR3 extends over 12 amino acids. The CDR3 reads CAISEQTLAQYF. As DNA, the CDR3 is TGTGCCATCAGTGAACAGACCCTGGCGCAGTATTTT.